This T cell receptor beta chain was recovered during a study of blood T cells in healthy people across ages. A note on this clonotype: Its specificity is not known.

A second about 7 to 12 cycle PCR used barcoded and J-beta primers. TCRdb analysed the 5' RACE reads with MiXCR anew, one entry per CDR3 protein. Here the sample spans roughly 500,000 distinct CDR3 sequences, about 26% being singletons. Findings and limits, study-wide: Among long-lived donors, naive CD4+ cells were more numerous and diversity higher than in aged donors.

Between the trimmed V and J ends, which lost 3 bases and 1 base, there was a span of 10 bases. Germline values: CDR1 SGDLS, CDR2 YYNGEE. This CDR3 has 14 amino acids. The TCR sequence derives from a woman between 65 and 79 years old in good health. The source material was blood. This chain joins TRBV9 and TRBJ1-1; TRBD1 is a possible D gene (6 bases). In nucleotides, the CDR3 is TGTGCCAGCAGCGGAGGGGGAAGGAACACTGAAGCTTTCTTT. It codes for CASSGGGRNTEAFF.